Listed below are T cell receptor beta chains from one sample, sequenced in a study of vaccination and CD4 T cells after COVID-19. TCRdb reprocessed the PCR reads with MiXCR, giving one entry per CDR3 protein. The sample consists of fewer than 15,000 distinct CDR3 sequences, approximately 57% of them appearing once. No antigen is known for these receptors. Source material: CD4+ T cells from blood, cultured in vitro. These receptors were taken from a human donor who had recovered from COVID-19. Both conserved end residues are part of each CDR3. The order of the fields is V gene, D gene, clone size, J gene, CDR3 DNA, CDR3 protein. D genes are given only for firm matches. Clone size is shown for a subset of rows, as once, few, many or a class of expanded clone.

>TRBV19|-|-|TRBJ1-2
TGTGCCAGTGAATATGTGGCAGGATCGCGCTATGGCTACACCTTC
CASEYVAGSRYGYTF
>TRBV18|-|-|TRBJ2-2
TGTGCCAGCTCACCACAGGGACCGAACACCGGGGAGCTGTTTTTT
CASSPQGPNTGELFF
>TRBV19|-|-|TRBJ1-5
TGTGCCAGTAGTAGGCCCGGGAATCAGCCCCAGCATTTT
CASSRPGNQPQHF
>TRBV6-1|-|few|TRBJ1-5
TGTGCCAGCAGTGAGATCACTATCAATCAGCCCCAGCATTTT
CASSEITINQPQHF
>TRBV24-1|-|-|TRBJ2-5
TGTGCCACCAGTGACACACCGACAGTCCAAGAGACCCAGTACTTC
CATSDTPTVQETQYF
>TRBV24-1|-|-|TRBJ1-2
TGTGCCACCAGTGACCCCGGACAGACGCAGGGCTACACCTTC
CATSDPGQTQGYTF
>TRBV18|TRBD1|-|TRBJ1-5
TGTGCCAGCTCACCAGACAGGGTTCGTAGCAATCAGCCCCAGCATTTT
CASSPDRVRSNQPQHF
>TRBV18|-|-|TRBJ1-5
TGTGCCAGCTCACCGAGGGGCAGGGTTGATAGCAATCAGCCCCAGCATTTT
CASSPRGRVDSNQPQHF
>TRBV2|TRBD1|-|TRBJ2-1
TGTGCCAGCAGCGGACAGGGACCCAGAATTAGCTCCTACAATGAGCAGTTCTTC
CASSGQGPRISSYNEQFF
>TRBV24-1|-|few|TRBJ1-3
TGTGCCCCCGCAGGCTCCGGAAACACCATATATTTT
CAPAGSGNTIYF
>TRBV4-3|TRBD1|-|TRBJ2-7
TGCGCCAGCAGCCCCGACAGGGCCTCCTACGAGCAGTACTTC
CASSPDRASYEQYF
>TRBV20-1|-|few|TRBJ1-5
TGCAGTGCTCTGGGGGGGCACGGGAATCAGCCCCAGCATTTT
CSALGGHGNQPQHF
>TRBV19|-|-|TRBJ1-2
TGTGCCAGTAGTATATCCGACTATGGCTACACCTTC
CASSISDYGYTF
>TRBV7-9|TRBD2|-|TRBJ2-1
TGTGCCAGCAGCCCGAAACTAAGACTAGCGGGGCCGGGGGATGAGCAGTTCTTC
CASSPKLRLAGPGDEQFF
>TRBV7-9|TRBD2|few|TRBJ2-3
TGTGCCAACGGCCGAGCGGGGACAGATACGCAGTATTTT
CANGRAGTDTQYF
>TRBV5-4|-|-|TRBJ2-3
TGTGCCAGCAGCTTGGGCGCTCCTCGAAATACGCAGTATTTT
CASSLGAPRNTQYF
>TRBV6-5|-|-|TRBJ1-1
TGTGCCAGCAGTTCGGCGGGGGCCATAGGGACTGAAGCTTTCTTT
CASSSAGAIGTEAFF
>TRBV6-2/TRBV6-3|-|-|TRBJ1-1
TGTGCCAGCAGTTATCCAATGGGCACTGAAGCTTTCTTT
CASSYPMGTEAFF
>TRBV2|TRBD1|-|TRBJ1-2
TGTGCCAGCAGACTTCCAGCGACAGGGATGGATGGCTACACCTTC
CASRLPATGMDGYTF
>TRBV27|TRBD1|-|TRBJ1-2
TGTGCCAGCAGCCGAGCGGACAGGGGGCGAGGCTACACCTTC
CASSRADRGRGYTF
>TRBV15|TRBD1|-|TRBJ1-6
TGTGCCACCAGCAGTCCGACAGGGAAATACAATTCACCCCTCCACTTT
CATSSPTGKYNSPLHF
>TRBV20-1|TRBD2|-|TRBJ2-1
TGCAGTGCTGGCGTAAGCGGGACCTTTCGGGATGAGCAGTTCTTC
CSAGVSGTFRDEQFF
>TRBV4-1|-|-|TRBJ1-2
TGCGCCAGCAGCCAAGGACGGATCAACTATGGCTACACCTTC
CASSQGRINYGYTF
>TRBV7-8|-|-|TRBJ1-2
TGTGCCAGCAGCTTACGGAAAGAAAGCTATGGCTACACCTTC
CASSLRKESYGYTF
>TRBV11-3|-|-|TRBJ1-1
TGTGCCAGCAGCTTAGATCCGGAACATCCTGAAGCTTTCTTT
CASSLDPEHPEAFF
>TRBV20-1|-|-|TRBJ2-2
TGCAGTGCTAGCAGGGATCCTAACACCGGGGAGCTGTTTTTT
CSASRDPNTGELFF
>TRBV6-2/TRBV6-3|-|few|TRBJ1-5
TGTGCCAGCAGTGGAGGGCAGAGCAATCAGCCCCAGCATTTT
CASSGGQSNQPQHF
>TRBV12-3/TRBV12-4|TRBD1|-|TRBJ2-4
TGTGCCAGCAAACCGGGACAGGGAACCATTCAGTACTTC
CASKPGQGTIQYF
>TRBV20-1|-|-|TRBJ1-2
TGCAGTGCTAGAGATGCGGGCAAGGGGAACTATGGCTACACCTTC
CSARDAGKGNYGYTF
>TRBV15|-|-|TRBJ2-3
TGTGCCACCAGCAGAGATCCGGCCGGGGGCACAGATACGCAGTATTTT
CATSRDPAGGTDTQYF
>TRBV20-1|-|-|TRBJ1-6
TGCAGTGCTAGGGTTCAGGAGGGAGATTCACCCCTCCACTTT
CSARVQEGDSPLHF
>TRBV20-1|-|-|TRBJ1-4
TGCAGTGCTAGAGATCGGCAGTCTGAAAAACTGTTTTTT
CSARDRQSEKLFF
>TRBV19|-|few|TRBJ2-5
TGTGCCAGTAGTGCCACTATGGCCGGGCGAAAGACCCAGTACTTC
CASSATMAGRKTQYF
>TRBV5-8|-|-|TRBJ2-3
TGTGCCAGCAGCTTGTCGGGAGACAGTTTTAGCACAGATACGCAGTATTTT
CASSLSGDSFSTDTQYF
>TRBV7-9|TRBD1|few|TRBJ1-2
TGTGCCAGCAGCTCTAACAGGGGGCTGAAGGGCTACACCTTC
CASSSNRGLKGYTF
>TRBV7-8|TRBD1|-|TRBJ1-2
TGTGCCAGCAGCTTTCAAGGGGACAGTCAACCTTATGGCTACACCTTC
CASSFQGDSQPYGYTF
>TRBV27|-|-|TRBJ1-5
TGTGCCAGCAGTTTGCGGGGGCAGGGAAATCAGCCCCAGCATTTT
CASSLRGQGNQPQHF
>TRBV24-1|TRBD1|few|TRBJ2-3
TGTGCCACCAGCTCCATTCAGGGGGCAACAGATACGCAGTATTTT
CATSSIQGATDTQYF
>TRBV29-1|TRBD2|once|TRBJ2-1
TGCAGCGTTGACGGGCTAGCGGATGAGCAGTTCTTC
CSVDGLADEQFF
>TRBV6-5|-|-|TRBJ2-2
TGTGCCAGCAGTTCCTACGCGGAGCTGTTTTTT
CASSSYAELFF
>TRBV11-3|-|-|TRBJ2-1
TGTGCCAGCAGCCTCGAGTATGAGCAGTTCTTC
CASSLEYEQFF